This TCR beta chain was captured by sequencing in a study of T-cell reconstitution after alpha-beta-depleted transplantation in children. Findings of the study overall: Alpha-beta T cells present about two months after transplant were reported to originate from several hundred expanded graft clones. Some patients showed high day-60 TCRbeta diversity, which derived from surviving recipient T cells and thymic progenitors. At one year after transplant, newly produced T cells mostly accounted for T-cell counts and diversity.

Germline V gene sequence: CDR1 LGHNA, CDR2 YNFKEQ. This CDR3 spans 15 amino acids. V gave up 1 base and J gave up 2 bases, with 8 bases separating them. In the case of this clonotype: Its specificity is not known.

Unique molecular identifiers were used in preparing the TCRbeta library. TCRdb reprocessed the PCR reads via MiXCR and lists one record per CDR3 protein. Found here are about 980,000 distinct CDR3 sequences, roughly 29% of them singletons; the top ten hold roughly 31%. The material sequenced was PBMCs, mostly from graft donor cells, taken 360 days after TCRalphabeta/CD19-depleted stem cell transplant. The TCR was taken from a boy younger than two who had a stem cell transplant for SCID, so the T cells may come from the graft donor. The chain has TRBV4-2 and TRBJ2-2; D is unresolved. CDR3 region: CASSQVRENTGELFF. DNA for the CDR3: TGTGCCAGCAGCCAAGTCCGAGAAAACACCGGGGAGCTGTTTTTT.